Below, 24 T cell receptor beta chains from the same sample are listed, as sequenced in a study of shared clonotypes between healthy human individuals. This table comes from immunoSEQ multiplex PCR, and its TCRdb copy is limited to in-frame clones, with some not included. The sample records about 2.4 million clones, more than 85% being singletons. Material for sequencing was naive CD4+ T cells from PBMCs. Documented subset: CD45RA+ positively selected. All receptors come from a man aged 18 to 30 in good health. Some clones in this sample may be carry-over from other donors' samples.

This clone occurred once. The J gene is TRBJ2-3, the V gene TRBV4-3; D is perhaps TRBD2 (5 bases). Trimming stripped 0 bases from V and 4 bases from J, with 14 bases between. This CDR3 is built from 16 residues. Germline loops: CDR1 LGHNA, CDR2 YSLEER. For the CDR3, the DNA is TGCGCCAGCAGCCAAGATCGGTATAGCGAGGCAGATACGCAGTATTTT. Its protein product is CASSQDRYSEADTQYF.

The chain recombines TRBV23-1 with TRBJ2-7; D unresolved. TRBV23-1 is recorded as an ORF, its role being uncertain. The CDR3 contains 15 residues. The V end was cut by 0 bases, the J end by 2 bases, with 11 bases between. The CDR3 DNA follows: TGCGCCAGCAGTCAATCCTTTTGTTCAGCCTACGAGCAGTACTTC. Translating gives CASSQSFCSAYEQYF.

This clone appeared a few times. Additional DNA sequences in this sample encode the identical CDR3. The rearrangement links TRBV29-1 to TRBJ1-1, with D tentatively TRBD1 (6 bases). V was clipped by 5 bases and J by 8 bases, with 12 bases between them. CDR1 and CDR2 from the germline V gene are SQVTM and ANQGSEA. The CDR3 runs to 11 residues. The CDR3 spells CSVSSGTEAFF. The CDR3 coding sequence is TGCAGCGTTTCTTCCGGGACAGAAGCTTTCTTT.

The J gene is TRBJ2-7, the V gene TRBV28; 10 bases map to TRBD1. The CDR3 has 16 residues. V lost 7 bases and J lost 5; bases outside the gene matches: 14. The germline CDR1 and CDR2 sequences are MDHEN and SYDVKM. The CDR3 DNA reads TGTGCCAGCATAACCCCGCCTGGGACAGGGGTACACGAGCAGTACTTC. This encodes CASITPPGTGVHEQYF.

The V call is TRBV2, the J call TRBJ1-5; 7 bases fit TRBD1. Per germline, CDR1 SNHLY and CDR2 FYNNEI. Trimming at V came to 4 bases and at J to 2 bases, leaving 11 bases not matched to a gene. This CDR3 has 17 amino acids. CDR3 amino acids: CASSGDGGQGGNQPQHF. The CDR3 nucleotides are TGTGCCAGCAGTGGGGATGGTGGGCAGGGGGGCAATCAGCCCCAGCATTTT.

V usage is TRBV4-2 and J usage is TRBJ1-1; D is possibly TRBD1 (5 bases). Germline V gives CDR1 LGHNA, CDR2 YNFKEQ. The length of the CDR3 is 14 residues. The germline V and J ends were trimmed by 0 bases and 3 bases, with 8 bases remaining between them. This CDR3 is CASSQEMGDTEAFF. In nucleotides, the CDR3 is TGTGCCAGCAGCCAAGAAATGGGGGACACTGAAGCTTTCTTT.

The chain couples TRBV6-1 to TRBJ1-1; TRBD1 matches 7 bases. Germline V lookup: CDR1 MNHNS, CDR2 SASEGT. This CDR3 has 14 residues. V lost 4 bases, J lost 6 bases, and 8 bases stayed unmatched. The CDR3 sequence is CASSVGQRIPEAFF. The CDR3 nucleotides read TGTGCCAGCAGTGTGGGACAGAGGATCCCTGAAGCTTTCTTT.

The chain employs TRBV28 and TRBJ2-5, with a possible D match to TRBD1 (6 bases). CDR3 size: 16 residues. V shed 5 bases and J shed 1 base, with 17 bases lying between them. CDR1 is MDHEN, CDR2 SYDVKM, per germline. This CDR3 reads CASSTYNDRSQETQYF. The CDR3 nucleotides read TGTGCCAGCAGTACTTATAACGACAGGTCCCAAGAGACCCAGTACTTC.

V gene TRBV5-1 combines with J gene TRBJ1-2, with 7 bases identical to TRBD1. The CDR3 is made up of 16 amino acids. CDR1 is SGHRS and CDR2 is YFSETQ in the germline V gene. V shed 4 bases, J shed 7 bases, and the junction held 16 bases outside the gene matches. DNA of the CDR3: TGCGCCAGCAGCCTGAAGACAGGGAGTTTGGACTCTGGCTACACCTTC. The encoded protein is CASSLKTGSLDSGYTF.

This clone was picked up one time. The chain uses TRBV19 and TRBJ2-5; TRBD1 matches 9 bases. CDR1 LNHDA and CDR2 SQIVND come from the germline V gene (reference sequence). V shed 4 bases, J shed 5 bases, and the junction held 8 bases outside the gene matches. The CDR3 consists of 15 residues. Here the CDR3 reads CASSTRTGALETQYF. The CDR3 DNA sequence: TGTGCCAGTAGTACCAGGACAGGGGCACTGGAGACCCAGTACTTC.

CDR3 sequence (DNA): TGCGCCAGCAGCTTATCCGGGACTCCCTCTGGGGCCAACGTCCTGACTTTC. The encoded protein is CASSLSGTPSGANVLTF. This chain connects TRBV5-1 to TRBJ2-6, with D possibly matching TRBD2 (6 bases). Germline V gene lookup returns CDR1 SGHRS and CDR2 YFSETQ. CDR3 size: 17 residues. The ends were cut back, 2 bases at V and 0 bases at J, with 12 bases in the middle.

The chain employs TRBV7-2 and TRBJ2-1; D could derive from TRBD1 or TRBD2 (6 bases each). Per the germline V gene, CDR1 is SGHTA and CDR2 is FQGNSA. V was shortened by 8 bases and J by 6 bases, with 29 bases between the two germline ends. This CDR3 contains 18 residues. As DNA, the CDR3 is TGTGCCAGCCGGCGACCCTTCTTGGGGGGCAACGGTCGCAATGAGCAGTTCTTC. Its translation is CASRRPFLGGNGRNEQFF.

This CDR3 is CASSQASVSGNTIYF. CDR3 nucleotide sequence: TGCGCCAGCAGCCAAGCGTCAGTCTCTGGAAACACCATATATTTT. The rearrangement links TRBV4-1 to TRBJ1-3; no firm D call. The CDR3 runs 15 residues. Trimming took off 1 base at V and 0 bases at J, with 7 bases between the two ends. Germline V gives CDR1 MGHRA, CDR2 YSYEKL.

The genes are TRBV5-1 and TRBJ2-7, with 10 positions matching TRBD1. Unmatched junction bases numbered 5, after V lost 0 bases and J lost 2 bases. CDR1 is SGHRS and CDR2 is YFSETQ in the germline V gene. The CDR3 is 16 amino acids. This chain's CDR3 is CASSLGGTGETYEQYF. DNA for the CDR3: TGCGCCAGCAGCTTGGGAGGGACAGGGGAGACCTACGAGCAGTACTTC.

The rearrangement joins TRBV7-3 to TRBJ2-5, with 7 bases fitting TRBD2. This CDR3 contains 15 residues. After removal of 2 bases from V and 5 bases from J, the junction contained 8 bases not matched to a gene. In germline, CDR1 is SGHTA, CDR2 FQGTGA. DNA for the CDR3: TGTGCCAGCAGCTTACGACTAGCTGTTGGCGAGACCCAGTACTTC. This codes for CASSLRLAVGETQYF.

Worth noting for this clone: In the same sample, other DNA sequences code for this CDR3. The CDR3 region is CASSAGPSNQPQHF. Written as DNA, the CDR3 is TGCGCCAGCAGCGCCGGACCTAGCAATCAGCCCCAGCATTTT. V and J are TRBV5-1 and TRBJ1-5; no clear D gene. V lost 4 bases and J lost 0, with 8 bases in between. Germline CDR1 reads SGHRS; CDR2 reads YFSETQ. The length of the CDR3 is 14 residues.

This clone was picked up one time. Additional DNA sequences in this sample encode the identical CDR3. The chain recombines TRBV6-6 with TRBJ2-7; TRBD1 agrees at 9 bases. CDR3 length: 14 amino acids. Germline CDR1 reads MNHNY; CDR2 reads SVGAGI (reference sequence). With V trimmed by 4 bases and J by 2 bases, 3 bases remained unmatched. The CDR3 DNA reads TGTGCCAGCAGTTCCGGGACAGGGACCTACGAGCAGTACTTC. Its protein product is CASSSGTGTYEQYF.

CDR3 amino acids: CATSPRLLTYEQYF. The CDR3 nucleotides are TGTGCCACCAGCCCCCGACTGTTGACCTACGAGCAGTACTTC. The chain has TRBV15 and TRBJ2-7; D gene unclear. Germline V gene data show CDR1 as LNHNV and CDR2 as YYDKDF (reference sequence). This CDR3 is built from 14 residues. Between the trimmed V and J ends, which lost 5 bases and 2 bases, there was a span of 13 bases.

The chain uses TRBV30 and TRBJ2-2, with D tentatively TRBD1 (5 bases). V lost 3 bases and J 6 bases, leaving 11 bases between the germline ends. Germline V gene sequence: CDR1 GTSNPN, CDR2 SVGIG (reference sequence). This CDR3 is 13 amino acids long. CDR3 coding DNA: TGTGCCTGGAGGCAACAGGCCTCCGGGGAGCTGTTTTTT. It is translated as CAWRQQASGELFF.

The gene calls are TRBV5-1 and TRBJ2-7; D gene unclear. The CDR3 sequence is 13 residues long. V was trimmed by 0 bases and J by 4 bases, leaving 8 bases between them. Looked up from germline, CDR1 is SGHRS and CDR2 is YFSETQ. CDR3 coding DNA: TGCGCCAGCAGCTTGGGTTGGGAATACGAGCAGTACTTC. The encoded protein is CASSLGWEYEQYF.

The chain couples TRBV6-1 to TRBJ1-2; 9 bases align to TRBD1. Germline V gene lookup returns CDR1 MNHNS and CDR2 SASEGT. V lost 6 bases, J lost 8 bases, and 10 bases stayed unmatched. The CDR3 runs to 14 residues. CDR3 DNA: TGTGCCAGCAGCCCACCGGACAGGGGCACCGGCTACACCTTC. Its protein product is CASSPPDRGTGYTF.

The chain joins TRBV21-1 to TRBJ2-1; the DNA was not used to check the table's D call, TRBD2. TRBV21-1 is a pseudogene locus. This CDR3 has 15 residues. The CDR3 reads CATLGGGSSYNEQFF. CDR3 coding DNA: TGTGCCACCCTGGGAGGGGGGAGCTCCTACAATGAGCAGTTCTTC.

The chain combines TRBV7-2 with TRBJ2-1; D is undetermined. The V gene lost 3 bases and the J gene lost 6 bases, with 15 bases spanning the gap. Germline V gene data show CDR1 as SGHTA and CDR2 as FQGNSA. The CDR3 is made up of 15 amino acids. CDR3 sequence: CASSFGPSSRNEQFF. The CDR3 DNA is TGTGCCAGCAGCTTCGGACCGTCTTCTCGCAATGAGCAGTTCTTC.

The V gene is TRBV28, the J gene TRBJ1-5; 9 nucleotides agree with TRBD1. V shed 1 base, J shed 6 bases, and the junction held 4 bases outside the gene matches. The germline gives CDR1 MDHEN, CDR2 SYDVKM. This CDR3 region has 15 residues. The CDR3 loop is CASSLSGQGVQPQHF. Written as DNA, the CDR3 is TGTGCCAGCAGTTTATCGGGACAGGGAGTTCAGCCCCAGCATTTT.